Listed below are T cell receptor beta chains from one sample, sequenced in a study of T-cell memory formation after mild COVID-19. TCRdb ran MiXCR on the 5' RACE reads and lists one entry per CDR3 protein. The table includes about 280,000 distinct CDR3 sequences, roughly 8% detected once. Sequenced: PBMCs or a T cell subset sorted from them (not recorded which). Every receptor here comes from a man between 18 and 29 years old who had mild COVID-19 (a few samples of this study predate the infection). Cell type and time point are not known. The CDR3 runs from the conserved cysteine through the conserved F or W. A D gene is named only where the DNA matches it firmly. Clone size is stated in some rows and not others, as once, few, many or a class when expanded.

cdr3_aa | cdr3_nt | j_call | clone_size | d_call | cdr3_length | v_call
CASSLYVGRGERPQHF | TGTGCCAGCAGCTTGTATGTAGGCAGGGGGGAACGGCCCCAGCATTTT | TRBJ1-5 | many | TRBD1 | 16 | TRBV5-6
CASSLVGMNTEAFF | TGCGCCAGCAGCTTGGTAGGGATGAACACTGAAGCTTTCTTT | TRBJ1-1 | many | . | 14 | TRBV5-1
CASYQGQGPFQYF | TGTGCCAGCTATCAGGGCCAGGGTCCGTTCCAGTACTTC | TRBJ2-7 | . | . | 13 | TRBV28
CSARSPTRLDEQYF | TGCAGTGCTAGAAGTCCGACTCGGCTGGACGAGCAGTACTTC | TRBJ2-7 | many | . | 14 | TRBV20-1
CSPDREETQYF | TGCAGCCCTGACAGGGAAGAGACCCAGTACTTC | TRBJ2-5 | many | TRBD1 | 11 | TRBV20-1
CSAPLTPIYGYTF | TGCAGTGCCCCCCTCACACCCATCTATGGCTACACCTTC | TRBJ1-2 | few | . | 13 | TRBV20-1
CASSRGTTNEKLFF | TGCGCCAGCAGTCGGGGGACTACTAATGAAAAACTGTTTTTT | TRBJ1-4 | many | . | 14 | TRBV5-1
CASSVGTGGSETQYF | TGTGCCAGCAGCGTGGGGACAGGGGGTTCAGAGACCCAGTACTTC | TRBJ2-5 | many | TRBD1 | 15 | TRBV9
CAISSDLTGALPSSYNEQFF | TGTGCCATCAGTTCTGACCTGACAGGGGCCCTACCGAGCTCCTACAATGAGCAGTTCTTC | TRBJ2-1 | few | TRBD1 | 20 | TRBV10-3
CASSLDGTGNEQFF | TGCGCCAGCAGCTTGGACGGGACTGGGAATGAGCAGTTCTTC | TRBJ2-1 | many | . | 14 | TRBV5-1
CASSGQGDTQYF | TGCGCCAGCAGCGGACAGGGGGATACGCAGTATTTT | TRBJ2-3 | few | TRBD1 | 12 | TRBV5-1
CASSYTGGGTTEAFF | TGTGCCAGCAGTTACACCGGGGGGGGTACCACTGAAGCTTTCTTT | TRBJ1-1 | few | . | 15 | TRBV6-6
CASSLAGLSTDTQYF | TGTGCCAGCAGCTTGGCTGGCCTTAGCACAGATACGCAGTATTTT | TRBJ2-3 | few | . | 15 | TRBV5-4
CSAVPGTGITGELFF | TGCAGTGCTGTTCCCGGGACAGGGATCACCGGGGAGCTGTTTTTT | TRBJ2-2 | . | TRBD1 | 15 | TRBV20-1
CASSRELTTGELFF | TGCGCCAGCAGCAGGGAGCTGACAACCGGGGAGCTGTTTTTT | TRBJ2-2 | few | . | 14 | TRBV5-1
CASRPGGASAEQFF | TGCGCCAGCCGACCGGGGGGGGCTTCTGCTGAGCAGTTCTTC | TRBJ2-1 | many | TRBD2 | 14 | TRBV10-2
CASSPQGRGYNEQFF | TGTGCCAGCAGCCCCCAAGGGAGGGGGTACAATGAGCAGTTCTTC | TRBJ2-1 | . | . | 15 | TRBV7-9
CASRPNRDMNTEAFF | TGTGCCAGCAGGCCTAACAGGGACATGAACACTGAAGCTTTCTTT | TRBJ1-1 | few | . | 15 | TRBV6-5
CASSLTTGADTQYF | TGTGCCAGCAGCTTAACGACAGGGGCAGATACGCAGTATTTT | TRBJ2-3 | . | TRBD1 | 14 | TRBV7-3
CAIADRVIHEQYF | TGTGCCATCGCGGACAGGGTAATCCACGAGCAGTACTTC | TRBJ2-7 | . | TRBD1 | 13 | TRBV10-3
CASSPRSGDTQYF | TGCGCCAGCAGCCCCCGGAGCGGGGATACGCAGTATTTT | TRBJ2-3 | many | . | 13 | TRBV5-1
CASSLSGVGKGQPQHF | TGTGCCAGCAGTTTGTCGGGGGTAGGGAAAGGTCAGCCCCAGCATTTT | TRBJ1-5 | . | . | 16 | TRBV27